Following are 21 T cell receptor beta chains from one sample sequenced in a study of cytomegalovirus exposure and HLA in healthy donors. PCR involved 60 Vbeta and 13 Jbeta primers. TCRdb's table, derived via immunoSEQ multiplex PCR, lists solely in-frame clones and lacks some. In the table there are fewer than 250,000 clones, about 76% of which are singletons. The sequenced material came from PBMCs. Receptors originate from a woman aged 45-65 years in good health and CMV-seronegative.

The CDR3 nucleotides read TGTGCCAGCAGTTACTCATCAGAAGATTATGGCTACACCTTC. Amino acids: CASSYSSEDYGYTF. The chain combines TRBV6-6 with TRBJ1-2; D unresolved. The germline gives CDR1 MNHNY, CDR2 SVGAGI (reference sequence). V lost 0 bases to trimming and J lost 5 bases, with 10 bases between them. This CDR3 has 14 amino acids.

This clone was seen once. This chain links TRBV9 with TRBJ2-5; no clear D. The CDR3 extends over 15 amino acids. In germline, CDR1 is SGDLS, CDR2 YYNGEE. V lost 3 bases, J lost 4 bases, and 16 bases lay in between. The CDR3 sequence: CASSGIATSRETQYF. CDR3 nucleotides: TGTGCCAGCAGCGGTATAGCAACTTCGAGAGAGACCCAGTACTTC.

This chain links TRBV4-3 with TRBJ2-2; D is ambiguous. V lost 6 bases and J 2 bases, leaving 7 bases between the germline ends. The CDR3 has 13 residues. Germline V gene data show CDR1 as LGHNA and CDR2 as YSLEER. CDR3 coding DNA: TGCGCCAGCAGGATGAGTAACACCGGGGAGCTGTTTTTT. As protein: CASRMSNTGELFF.

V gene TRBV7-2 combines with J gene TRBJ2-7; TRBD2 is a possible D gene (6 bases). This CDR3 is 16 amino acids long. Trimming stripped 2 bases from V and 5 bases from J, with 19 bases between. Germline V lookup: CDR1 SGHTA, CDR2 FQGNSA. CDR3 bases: TGTGCCAGCAGCTTATTCGGGACTCTTCCCGGCGACGAGCAGTACTTC. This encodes CASSLFGTLPGDEQYF.

For the CDR3, the DNA is TGTGCCAGCACCTCGGGACTAGCGGGAGTCTATGAGCAGTTCTTC. Protein sequence: CASTSGLAGVYEQFF. V gene TRBV7-8 combines with J gene TRBJ2-1, with 14 bases fitting TRBD2. The CDR3 sequence is 15 residues long. Germline V lookup: CDR1 SGHVS, CDR2 FQNEAQ. After removal of 7 bases from V and 8 bases from J, the junction contained 7 bases not matched to a gene. The variable domain in full, with the rest retrieved from reference TRBV7-8 and TRBJ2-1, is GAGVSQSPRYKVAKRGQDVALRCDPISGHVSLFWYQQALGQGPEFLTYFQNEAQLDKSGLPSDRFFAERPEGSVSTLKIQRTQQEDSAVYLCASTSGLAGVYEQFFGPGTRLTVL.

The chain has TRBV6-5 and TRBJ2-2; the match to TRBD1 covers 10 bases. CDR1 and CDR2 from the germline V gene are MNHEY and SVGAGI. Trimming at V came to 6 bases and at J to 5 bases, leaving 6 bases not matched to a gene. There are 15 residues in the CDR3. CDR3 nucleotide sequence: TGTGCCAGCAGGCCGACAGGGGGCCCAACCGGGGAGCTGTTTTTT. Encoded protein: CASRPTGGPTGELFF.

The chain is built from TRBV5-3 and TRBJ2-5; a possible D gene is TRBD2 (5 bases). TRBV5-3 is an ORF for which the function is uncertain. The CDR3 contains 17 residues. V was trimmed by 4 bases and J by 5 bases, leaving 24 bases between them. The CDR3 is CARSRQGSGPRGETQYF. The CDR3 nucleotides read TGTGCCAGAAGCCGCCAAGGAAGCGGACCTAGAGGGGAGACCCAGTACTTC.

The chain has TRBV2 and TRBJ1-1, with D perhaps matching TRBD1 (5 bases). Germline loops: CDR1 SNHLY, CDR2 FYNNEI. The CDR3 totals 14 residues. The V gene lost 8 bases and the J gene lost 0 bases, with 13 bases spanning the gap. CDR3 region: CASADSIMNTEAFF. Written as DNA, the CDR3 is TGTGCCAGCGCCGACAGTATCATGAACACTGAAGCTTTCTTT.

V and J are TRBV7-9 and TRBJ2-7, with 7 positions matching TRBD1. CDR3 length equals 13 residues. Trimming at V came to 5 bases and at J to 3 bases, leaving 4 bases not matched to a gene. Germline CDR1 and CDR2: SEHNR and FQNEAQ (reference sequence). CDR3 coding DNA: TGTGCCAGCAGCATCGACAGGGTCTACGAGCAGTACTTC. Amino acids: CASSIDRVYEQYF.

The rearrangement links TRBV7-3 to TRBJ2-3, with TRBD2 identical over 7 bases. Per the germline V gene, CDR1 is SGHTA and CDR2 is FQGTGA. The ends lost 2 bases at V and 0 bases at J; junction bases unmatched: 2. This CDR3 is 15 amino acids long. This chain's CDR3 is CASSLERGSTDTQYF. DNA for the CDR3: TGTGCCAGCAGCTTAGAGCGGGGAAGCACAGATACGCAGTATTTT.

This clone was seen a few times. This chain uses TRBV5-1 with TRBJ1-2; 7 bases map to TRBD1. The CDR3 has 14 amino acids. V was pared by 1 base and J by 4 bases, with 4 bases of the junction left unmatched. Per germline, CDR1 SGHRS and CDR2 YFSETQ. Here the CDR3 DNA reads TGCGCCAGCAGCTTGTCACAGGGGACCTATGGCTACACCTTC. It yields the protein CASSLSQGTYGYTF.

The CDR3, as DNA: TGTGCCAGCAGCCCACTTGGGACTAGGCAGTCCTACGAGCAGTACTTC. Amino acids: CASSPLGTRQSYEQYF. The chain combines TRBV14 with TRBJ2-7, with 8 bases fitting TRBD2. The V and J ends lost 4 bases and 1 base, in that order; junction bases with no gene match: 9. The CDR3 has 16 amino acids. The germline V gene has CDR1 SGHDN and CDR2 FVKESK. The complete variable domain, with remaining parts taken from reference TRBV14 and TRBJ2-7, reads EAGVTQFPSHSVIEKGQTVTLRCDPISGHDNLYWYRRVMGKEIKFLLHFVKESKQDESGMPNNRFLAERTGGTYSTLKVQPAELEDSGVYFCASSPLGTRQSYEQYFGPGTRLTVT.

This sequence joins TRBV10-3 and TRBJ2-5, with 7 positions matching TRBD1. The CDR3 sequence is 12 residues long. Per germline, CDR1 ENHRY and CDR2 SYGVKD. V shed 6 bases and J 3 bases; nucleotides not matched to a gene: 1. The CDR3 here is CAISGTEETQYF. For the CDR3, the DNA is TGTGCCATCAGCGGGACAGAAGAGACCCAGTACTTC.

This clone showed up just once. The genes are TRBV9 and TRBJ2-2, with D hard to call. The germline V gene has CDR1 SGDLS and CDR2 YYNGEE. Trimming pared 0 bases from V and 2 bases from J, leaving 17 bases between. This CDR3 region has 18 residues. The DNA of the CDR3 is TGTGCCAGCAGCGTAGGTGCAGACCATGAACTAAACACCGGGGAGCTGTTTTTT. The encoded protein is CASSVGADHELNTGELFF.

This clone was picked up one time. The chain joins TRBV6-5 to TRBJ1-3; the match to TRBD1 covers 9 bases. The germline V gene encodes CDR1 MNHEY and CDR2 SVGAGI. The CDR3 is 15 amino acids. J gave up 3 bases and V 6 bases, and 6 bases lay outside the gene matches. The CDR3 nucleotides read TGTGCCAGCAGCCTCGGACAGGGGTATGGAAACACCATATATTTT. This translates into CASSLGQGYGNTIYF.

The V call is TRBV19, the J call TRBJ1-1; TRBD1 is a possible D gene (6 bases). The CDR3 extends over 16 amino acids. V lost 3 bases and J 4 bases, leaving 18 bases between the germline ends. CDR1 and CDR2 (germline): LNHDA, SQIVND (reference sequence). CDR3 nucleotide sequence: TGTGCCAGTAGTATCATTCTCCACACAGGGCCCACTGAAGCTTTCTTT. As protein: CASSIILHTGPTEAFF.

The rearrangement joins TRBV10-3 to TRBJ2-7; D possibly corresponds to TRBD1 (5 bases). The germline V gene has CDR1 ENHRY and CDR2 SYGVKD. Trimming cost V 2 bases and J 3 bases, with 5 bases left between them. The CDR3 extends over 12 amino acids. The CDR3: CAISEDSYEQYF. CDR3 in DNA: TGTGCCATCAGTGAGGACAGCTACGAGCAGTACTTC.

The CDR3 here is CASSPTGGDVSGANVLTF. CDR3 DNA: TGTGCCAGCAGCCCCACAGGGGGGGACGTCTCTGGGGCCAACGTCCTGACTTTC. The J gene is TRBJ2-6, the V gene TRBV9, with a possible D match to TRBD1 (8 bases). Germline CDR1 reads SGDLS; CDR2 reads YYNGEE. The CDR3 contains 18 residues. V gave up 4 bases and J gave up 0 bases, with 17 bases separating them.

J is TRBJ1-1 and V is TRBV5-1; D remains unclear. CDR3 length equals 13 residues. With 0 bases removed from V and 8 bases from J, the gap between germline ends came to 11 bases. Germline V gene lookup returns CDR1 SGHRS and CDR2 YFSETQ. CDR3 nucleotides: TGCGCCAGCAGCTTGGAATTCCTCTCCGAAGCTTTCTTT. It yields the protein CASSLEFLSEAFF.

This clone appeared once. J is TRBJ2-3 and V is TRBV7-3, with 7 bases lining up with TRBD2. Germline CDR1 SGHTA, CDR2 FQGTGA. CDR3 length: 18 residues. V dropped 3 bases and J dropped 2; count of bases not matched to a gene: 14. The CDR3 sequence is CASSFTPALAANTDTQYF. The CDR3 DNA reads TGTGCCAGCAGCTTTACCCCCGCTCTAGCGGCTAACACAGATACGCAGTATTTT.

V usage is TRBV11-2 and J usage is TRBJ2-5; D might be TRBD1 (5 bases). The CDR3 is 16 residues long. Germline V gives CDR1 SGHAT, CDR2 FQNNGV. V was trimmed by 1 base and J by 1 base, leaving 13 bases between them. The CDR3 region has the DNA TGTGCCAGCAGCTTAGCGGTGGGGCCTAGCCAAGAGACCCAGTACTTC. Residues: CASSLAVGPSQETQYF.